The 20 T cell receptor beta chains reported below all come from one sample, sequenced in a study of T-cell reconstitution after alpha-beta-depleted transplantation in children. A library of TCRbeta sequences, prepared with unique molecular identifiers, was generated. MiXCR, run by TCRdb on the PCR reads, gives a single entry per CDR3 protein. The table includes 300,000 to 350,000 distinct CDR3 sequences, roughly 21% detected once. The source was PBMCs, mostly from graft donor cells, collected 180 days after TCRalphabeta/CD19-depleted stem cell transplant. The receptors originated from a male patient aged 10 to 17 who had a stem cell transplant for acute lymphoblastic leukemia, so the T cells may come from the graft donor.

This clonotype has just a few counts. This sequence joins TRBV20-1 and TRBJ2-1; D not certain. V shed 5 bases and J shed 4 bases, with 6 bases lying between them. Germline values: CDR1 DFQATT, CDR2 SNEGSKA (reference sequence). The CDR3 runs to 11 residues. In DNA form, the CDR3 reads TGCAGTGCTGACCATTACAATGAGCAGTTCTTC. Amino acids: CSADHYNEQFF.

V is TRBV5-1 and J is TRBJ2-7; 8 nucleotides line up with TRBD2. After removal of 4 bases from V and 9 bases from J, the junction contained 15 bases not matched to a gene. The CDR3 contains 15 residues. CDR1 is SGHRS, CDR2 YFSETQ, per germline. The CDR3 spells CASSLPGARGLGQYF. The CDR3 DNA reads TGCGCCAGCAGCCTCCCCGGGGCACGGGGACTAGGGCAGTACTTC.

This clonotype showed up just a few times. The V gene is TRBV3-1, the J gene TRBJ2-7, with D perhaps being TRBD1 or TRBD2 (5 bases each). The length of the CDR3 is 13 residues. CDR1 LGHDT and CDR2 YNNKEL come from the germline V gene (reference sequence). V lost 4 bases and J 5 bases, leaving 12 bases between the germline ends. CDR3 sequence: CASSRPGPHEQYF. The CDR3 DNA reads TGTGCCAGCAGCCGGCCGGGACCCCACGAGCAGTACTTC.

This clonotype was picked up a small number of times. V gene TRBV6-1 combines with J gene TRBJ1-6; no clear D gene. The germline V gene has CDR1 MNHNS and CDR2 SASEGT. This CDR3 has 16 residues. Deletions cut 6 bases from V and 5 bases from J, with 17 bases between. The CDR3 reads CASSPGIVGNNSPLHF. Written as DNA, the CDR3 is TGTGCCAGCAGCCCGGGCATTGTGGGCAATAATTCACCCCTCCACTTT.

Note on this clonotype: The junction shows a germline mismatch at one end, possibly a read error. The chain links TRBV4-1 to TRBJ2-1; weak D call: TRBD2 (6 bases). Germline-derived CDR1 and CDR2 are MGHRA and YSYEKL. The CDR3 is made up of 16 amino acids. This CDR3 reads CASSQGYGSGYNKQFF. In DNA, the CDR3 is TGCGCCAGCAGCCAAGGTTACGGGAGTGGATACAATAAGCAGTTCTTC.

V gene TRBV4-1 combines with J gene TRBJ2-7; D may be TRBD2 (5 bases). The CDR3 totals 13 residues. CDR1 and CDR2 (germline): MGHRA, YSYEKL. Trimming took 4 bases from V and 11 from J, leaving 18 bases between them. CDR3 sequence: CASSRPEDGEKYF. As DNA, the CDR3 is TGCGCCAGCAGCCGACCGGAAGACGGGGAAAAGTACTTC.

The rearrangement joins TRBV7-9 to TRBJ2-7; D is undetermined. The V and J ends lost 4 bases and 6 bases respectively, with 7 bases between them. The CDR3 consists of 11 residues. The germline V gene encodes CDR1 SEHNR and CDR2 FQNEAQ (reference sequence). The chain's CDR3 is CASSSMGEQYF. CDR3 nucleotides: TGTGCCAGCAGCTCCATGGGCGAGCAGTACTTC. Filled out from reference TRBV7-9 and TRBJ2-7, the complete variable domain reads DTGVSQNPRHKITKRGQNVTFRCDPISEHNRLYWYRQTLGQGPEFLTYFQNEAQLEKSRLLSDRFSAERPKGSFSTLEIQRTEQGDSAMYLCASSSMGEQYFGPGTRLTVT.

CDR3 protein: CASSLAGPAWNEQFF. The CDR3 bases are TGCGCCAGCAGCTTGGCCGGTCCCGCTTGGAATGAGCAGTTCTTC. V and J are TRBV5-1 and TRBJ2-1, with unresolved D. CDR3 length equals 15 residues. The V and J ends lost 0 bases and 7 bases respectively, with 14 bases between them. In germline, CDR1 is SGHRS, CDR2 YFSETQ.

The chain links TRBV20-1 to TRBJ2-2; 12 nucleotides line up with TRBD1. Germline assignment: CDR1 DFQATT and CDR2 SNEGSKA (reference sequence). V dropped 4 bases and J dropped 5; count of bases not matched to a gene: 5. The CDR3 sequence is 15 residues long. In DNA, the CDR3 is TGCAGTGCTACCGGGACAGGGGGCTATACCGGGGAGCTGTTTTTT. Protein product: CSATGTGGYTGELFF.

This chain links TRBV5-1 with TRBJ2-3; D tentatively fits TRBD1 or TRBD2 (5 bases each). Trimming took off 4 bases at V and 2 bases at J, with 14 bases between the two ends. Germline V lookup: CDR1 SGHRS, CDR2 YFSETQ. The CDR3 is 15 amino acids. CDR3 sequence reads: CASSLGADLTDTQYF. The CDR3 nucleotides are TGCGCCAGCAGCCTCGGGGCAGATCTCACAGATACGCAGTATTTT.

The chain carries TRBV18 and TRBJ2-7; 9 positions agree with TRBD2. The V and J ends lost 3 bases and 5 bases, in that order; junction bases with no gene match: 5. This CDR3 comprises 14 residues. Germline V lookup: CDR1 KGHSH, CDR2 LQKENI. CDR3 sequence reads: CASSPPGLADEQYF. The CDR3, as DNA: TGTGCCAGCTCACCCCCGGGACTAGCTGACGAGCAGTACTTC.

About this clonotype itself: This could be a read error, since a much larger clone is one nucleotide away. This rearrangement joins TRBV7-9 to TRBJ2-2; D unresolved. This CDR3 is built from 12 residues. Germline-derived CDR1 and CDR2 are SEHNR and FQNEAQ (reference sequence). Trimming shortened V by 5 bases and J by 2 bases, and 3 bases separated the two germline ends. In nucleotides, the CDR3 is TGTGCCAGCAGCCACAACACCGGGGAGCTGTTTTTT. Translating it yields CASSHNTGELFF. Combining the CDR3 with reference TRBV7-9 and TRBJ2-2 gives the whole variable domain DTGVSQNPRHKITKRGQNVTFRCDPISEHNRLYWYRQTLGQGPEFLTYFQNEAQLEKSRLLSDRFSAERPKGSFSTLEIQRTEQGDSAMYLCASSHNTGELFFGEGSRLTVL.

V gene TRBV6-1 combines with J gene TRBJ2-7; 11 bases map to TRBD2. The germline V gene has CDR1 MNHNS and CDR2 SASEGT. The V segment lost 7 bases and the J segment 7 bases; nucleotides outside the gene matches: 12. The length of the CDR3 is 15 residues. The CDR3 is CASTVAGGSSVEQYF. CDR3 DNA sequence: TGTGCCAGCACCGTAGCGGGAGGGTCCTCAGTGGAGCAGTACTTC.

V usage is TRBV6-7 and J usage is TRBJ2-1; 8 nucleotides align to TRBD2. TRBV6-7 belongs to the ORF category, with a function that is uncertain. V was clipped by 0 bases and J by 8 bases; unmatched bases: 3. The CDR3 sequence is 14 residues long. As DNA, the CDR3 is TGTGCCAGCAGTTACTCGGGACTAGTGGATGAGCAGTTCTTC. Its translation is CASSYSGLVDEQFF.

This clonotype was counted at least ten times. CDR3 bases: TGCAGTGCCCAGGGCCCCTACAATGAGCAGTTCTTC. It yields the protein CSAQGPYNEQFF. This chain links TRBV20-1 with TRBJ2-1; D may be TRBD1 (5 bases). The V and J ends lost 6 bases and 2 bases respectively, with 8 bases between them. CDR3 size: 12 residues. Germline values: CDR1 DFQATT, CDR2 SNEGSKA (reference sequence).

CDR3 DNA sequence: TGTGCCAGCAGTTTAATGGGCGGGGGGTCCTACAATGAGCAGTTCTTC. The encoded protein is CASSLMGGGSYNEQFF. V usage is TRBV28 and J usage is TRBJ2-1; 8 nucleotides align to TRBD2. The length of the CDR3 is 16 residues. J was trimmed by 1 base and V by 2 bases; bases with no gene match: 4. CDR1 and CDR2 from the germline V gene are MDHEN and SYDVKM.

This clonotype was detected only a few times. CDR3 DNA sequence: TGTGCCAGCGCCTGGGTGAGGGCCGGGGAGCTGTTTTTT. It yields the protein CASAWVRAGELFF. The rearrangement uses TRBV12-3 or TRBV12-4 and TRBJ2-2, with D tentatively TRBD2 (5 bases). The CDR3 is made up of 13 amino acids. V lost 8 bases and J lost 6, with 13 bases in between.

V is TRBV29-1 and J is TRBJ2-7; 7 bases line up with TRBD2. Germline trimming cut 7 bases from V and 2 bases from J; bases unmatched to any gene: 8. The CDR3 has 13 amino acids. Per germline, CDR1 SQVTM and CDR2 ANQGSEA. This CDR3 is CSAALGGAYEQYF. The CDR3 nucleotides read TGCAGCGCAGCCTTGGGAGGGGCCTACGAGCAGTACTTC.

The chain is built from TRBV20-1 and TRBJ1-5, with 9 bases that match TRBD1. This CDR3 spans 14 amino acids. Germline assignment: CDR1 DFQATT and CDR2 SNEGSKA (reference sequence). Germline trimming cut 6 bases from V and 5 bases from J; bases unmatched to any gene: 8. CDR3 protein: CSAPVRTGDQPQHF. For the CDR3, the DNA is TGCAGTGCCCCCGTCAGGACAGGGGATCAGCCCCAGCATTTT.

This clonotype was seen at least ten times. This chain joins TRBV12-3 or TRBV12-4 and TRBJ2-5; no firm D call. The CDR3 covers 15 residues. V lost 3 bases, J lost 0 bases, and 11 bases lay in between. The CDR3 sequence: CASSFRVMYQETQYF. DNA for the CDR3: TGTGCCAGCAGTTTTCGCGTTATGTACCAAGAGACCCAGTACTTC.